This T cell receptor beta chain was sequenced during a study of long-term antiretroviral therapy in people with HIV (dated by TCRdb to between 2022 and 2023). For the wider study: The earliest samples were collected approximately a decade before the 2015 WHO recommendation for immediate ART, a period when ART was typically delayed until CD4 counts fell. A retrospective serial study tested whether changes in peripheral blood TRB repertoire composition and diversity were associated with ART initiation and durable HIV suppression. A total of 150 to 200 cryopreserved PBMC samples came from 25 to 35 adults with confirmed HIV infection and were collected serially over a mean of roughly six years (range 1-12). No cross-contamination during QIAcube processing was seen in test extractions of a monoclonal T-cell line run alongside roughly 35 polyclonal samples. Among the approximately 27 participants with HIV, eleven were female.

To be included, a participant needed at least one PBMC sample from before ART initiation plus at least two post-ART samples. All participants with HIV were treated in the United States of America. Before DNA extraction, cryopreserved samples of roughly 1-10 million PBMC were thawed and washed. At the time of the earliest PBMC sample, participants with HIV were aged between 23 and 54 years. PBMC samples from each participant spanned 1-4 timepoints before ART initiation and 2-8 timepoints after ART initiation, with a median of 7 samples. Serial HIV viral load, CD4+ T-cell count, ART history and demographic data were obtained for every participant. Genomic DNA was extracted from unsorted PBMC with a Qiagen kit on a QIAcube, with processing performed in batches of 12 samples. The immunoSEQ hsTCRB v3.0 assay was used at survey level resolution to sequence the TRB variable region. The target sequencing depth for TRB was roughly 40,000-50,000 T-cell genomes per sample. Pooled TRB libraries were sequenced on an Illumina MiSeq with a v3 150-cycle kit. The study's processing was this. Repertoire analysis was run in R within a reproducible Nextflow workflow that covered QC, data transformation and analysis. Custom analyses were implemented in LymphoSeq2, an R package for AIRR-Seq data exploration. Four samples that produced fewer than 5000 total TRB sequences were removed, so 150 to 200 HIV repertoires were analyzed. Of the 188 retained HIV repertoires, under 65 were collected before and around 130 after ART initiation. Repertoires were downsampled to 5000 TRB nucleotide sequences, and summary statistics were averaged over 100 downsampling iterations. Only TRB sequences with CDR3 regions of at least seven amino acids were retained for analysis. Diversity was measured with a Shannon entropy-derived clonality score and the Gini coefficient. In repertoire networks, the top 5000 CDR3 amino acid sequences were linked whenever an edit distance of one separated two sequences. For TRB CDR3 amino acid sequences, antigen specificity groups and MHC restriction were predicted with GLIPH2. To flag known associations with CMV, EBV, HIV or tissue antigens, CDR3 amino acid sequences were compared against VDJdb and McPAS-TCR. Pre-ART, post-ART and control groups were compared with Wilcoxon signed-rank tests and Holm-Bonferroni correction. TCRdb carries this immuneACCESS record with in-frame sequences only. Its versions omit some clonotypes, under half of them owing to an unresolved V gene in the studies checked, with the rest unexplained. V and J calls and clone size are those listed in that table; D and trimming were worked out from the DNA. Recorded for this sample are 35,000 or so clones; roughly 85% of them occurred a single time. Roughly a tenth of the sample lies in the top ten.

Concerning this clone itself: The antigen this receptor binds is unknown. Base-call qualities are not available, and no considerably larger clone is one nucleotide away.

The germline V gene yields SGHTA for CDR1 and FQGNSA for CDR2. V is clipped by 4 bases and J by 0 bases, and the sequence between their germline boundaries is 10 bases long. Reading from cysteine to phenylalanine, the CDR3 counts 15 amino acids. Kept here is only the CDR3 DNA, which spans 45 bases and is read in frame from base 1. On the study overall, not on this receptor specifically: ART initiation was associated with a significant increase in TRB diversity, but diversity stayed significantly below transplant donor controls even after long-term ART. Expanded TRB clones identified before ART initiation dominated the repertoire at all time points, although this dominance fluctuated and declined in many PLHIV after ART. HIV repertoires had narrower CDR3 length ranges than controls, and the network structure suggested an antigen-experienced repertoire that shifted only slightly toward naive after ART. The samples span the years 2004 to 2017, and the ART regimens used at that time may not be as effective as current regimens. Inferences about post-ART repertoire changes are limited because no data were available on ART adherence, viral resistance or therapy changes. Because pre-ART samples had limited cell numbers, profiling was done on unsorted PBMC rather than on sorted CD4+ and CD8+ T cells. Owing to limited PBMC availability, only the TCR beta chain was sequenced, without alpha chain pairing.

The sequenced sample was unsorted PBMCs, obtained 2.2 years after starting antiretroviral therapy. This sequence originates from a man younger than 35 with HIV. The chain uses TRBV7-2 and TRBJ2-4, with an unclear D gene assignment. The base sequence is TGTGCCAGCAGCTCCCGGGTCTTAGCCAAAAACATTCAGTACTTC. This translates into CASSSRVLAKNIQYF.